This TCR beta chain emerged from a study of cytomegalovirus exposure and HLA in healthy donors. Findings and caveats of the study: A later analysis linked a missense DCLRE1C variant to TCR beta V- and J-gene trimming. Published work reported that the classifier diagnosed cytomegalovirus status with high specificity and sensitivity.

The PCR contained 60 Vbeta and 13 Jbeta primers. This table comes from immunoSEQ multiplex PCR, and its TCRdb copy is limited to in-frame clones, with some not included. This table holds about 86,000 clones, 60% to 80% found once. The CDR3 sequence is 15 residues long. Germline trimming cut 1 base from V and 4 bases from J; bases unmatched to any gene: 3. Germline loops: CDR1 MGHDK, CDR2 SYGVNS. Comment on this clone: Its antigen is undetermined.

The donors were healthy bone marrow donors. V is TRBV25-1 and J is TRBJ2-1; 8 bases are shared with TRBD1. The sequence was obtained from a female donor in good health and CMV-seronegative. Sequencing was performed on PBMCs. The CDR3 spells CASSELTGDYNEQFF. The CDR3, as DNA: TGTGCCAGCAGTGAATTGACAGGGGATTACAATGAGCAGTTCTTC.